These T cell receptor beta chains were read from a single sample in a study of T cell clones after liver transplantation. Here immunoSEQ multiplex PCR was the method, and the copy in TCRdb shows in-frame clones only, minus some. The sample yields roughly 50,000 clones, roughly 83% seen once. The sample in question was CD4+ T cells from blood, obtained before liver transplant. The origin of the receptors is a human donor who received a liver transplant. Each CDR3 is given with its conserved first and last residue. A clone size is listed for some rows: how often the clone was seen (once, few, many), or a class if it is expanded.

v_call,clone_size,cdr3_aa
TRBV19,.,CASSMGVGRSYSNQPQHF
TRBV19,.,CASSLGNQETQYF
TRBV19,.,CASSITLAGAYNEQFF
TRBV7-3,.,CASSLTGLGETQYF
TRBV5-1,.,CASSYSDRDLSGNTIYF
TRBV2,.,CASSEGGQLLTDTQYF
TRBV7-9,.,CASSLAGGTDTQYF
TRBV28,.,CASSLGGVTTYEQYF
TRBV6-5,once,CASSYSGDGDSPLHF
TRBV29-1,.,CSVAIAGYSIQYF
TRBV6-5,.,CASSYEGSNQPQHF
TRBV5-1,.,CASRSSGGSSHNEQFF
TRBV7-8,.,CASSSGTGTGGNYGYTF
TRBV5-4,.,CASRQGTDEKLFF
TRBV4-3,.,CASSQEAEVGSYEQYF
TRBV27,.,CASSPGTGLNTEAFF
TRBV4-1,.,CASSQGGYSNQPQHF
TRBV4-2,.,CASSPAPGTGPNEQYF
TRBV30,.,CAWRSQLNTEAFF
TRBV29-1,.,CSVQENYGYTF
TRBV19,.,CASSIGRRDGYTF
TRBV18,.,CASSPSGPSGGYTF
TRBV4-1,few,CASSQKSPVPFYNEQFF